A few counts support the clone carrying this T cell receptor beta chain. As yet, its antigen is unknown. These data are taken from a study of identical twins. General study findings and limits: There were fewer insertions in abundant cord blood beta clonotypes, but memory repertoires showed no such pattern. Instead of following the same donors, the conclusions were based on cross-sectional statistical analysis. Where out-of-frame alpha sequences were twin-shared, they showed excess low generation probability. Models predicted less out-of-frame TCR alpha sharing in monozygotic twins than was found.

TCRdb reprocessed the 5' RACE reads via MiXCR and lists one record per CDR3 protein. Altogether about 430,000 distinct CDR3 sequences are present, around 18% being singletons, with the ten largest covering approximately 12%. CDR3 size: 15 residues. Losses at the gene ends were 3 bases for V and 0 bases for J; bases not matched to a gene: 4. CDR1 is ENHRY, CDR2 SYGVKD, per germline. The receptor was derived from a middle-aged man in good health. V is TRBV10-3 and J is TRBJ1-1; 7 nucleotides match TRBD1. Sample: naive T cells sorted from blood. DNA for the CDR3: TGTGCCATCAGTGACAGGGGGGGATTGAACACTGAAGCTTTCTTT. As protein: CAISDRGGLNTEAFF.